The next 25 T cell receptor beta chains were all read from a single sample in a study of vaccination and CD4 T cells after COVID-19. The treatment was: approximately nine-day PBMC culture with coronavirus spike peptide pools or control peptides (ViraFEST assay). The unexposed donor provided CD4+ T cells, which were taken before the COVID-19 pandemic (2011-2018). These TCRs are of unknown antigen specificity. With the Oncomine TCR Beta short-read assay, DNA from cultured CD4+ T cells was sequenced. TCRdb re-called the PCR reads with MiXCR, one entry per CDR3 protein. The sample comprises fewer than 7,500 distinct CDR3 sequences, about 70% of which are singletons, and more than 30% rests with the top ten. Source material: CD4+ T cells from blood, cultured in vitro. The receptors were gathered from a human donor in good health.

The gene calls are TRBV20-1 and TRBJ1-2, with TRBD1 matching over 7 bases. The V gene's germline CDR1 is DFQATT and CDR2 SNEGSKA (reference sequence). The CDR3 has 13 residues. The trim removed 3 bases at V and 2 bases at J, leaving 3 bases unmatched. The CDR3 protein is CSASTGQNYGYTF. Here the CDR3 DNA reads TGCAGTGCTAGTACGGGACAGAACTATGGCTACACCTTC.

This chain links TRBV6-2 or TRBV6-3 with TRBJ1-2, with 8 nucleotides matching TRBD1. The CDR3 is 15 residues long. In germline, CDR1 is MNHEY, CDR2 SVGEGT. The V and J ends lost 2 bases and 3 bases, in that order; junction bases with no gene match: 5. The CDR3 spells CASSYPTGEDYGYTF. The CDR3 DNA reads as TGTGCCAGCAGTTACCCGACAGGGGAGGACTATGGCTACACCTTC.

This clonotype was detected only a few times. The chain employs TRBV2 and TRBJ1-2, with D hard to call. Germline-derived CDR1 and CDR2 are SNHLY and FYNNEI. Trimming shortened V by 3 bases and J by 4 bases, and 6 bases separated the two germline ends. The CDR3 is 12 residues long. Here the CDR3 DNA reads TGTGCCAGCAGTGAGGGCTTCTATGGCTACACCTTC. Encoded protein: CASSEGFYGYTF.

The gene calls are TRBV4-1 and TRBJ2-7; D is perhaps TRBD2 (5 bases). The CDR3 covers 15 residues. Germline V gene sequence: CDR1 MGHRA, CDR2 YSYEKL. V shed 3 bases and J shed 1 base, with 13 bases lying between them. CDR3 coding DNA: TGCGCCAGCAGCCACCAAGCGGCCGGTTCCTACGAGCAGTACTTC. This encodes CASSHQAAGSYEQYF.

The chain joins TRBV6-1 to TRBJ2-1; D gene uncertain. The CDR3 covers 10 residues. The germline V and J ends were trimmed by 4 bases and 10 bases, with 5 bases remaining between them. Germline V gene lookup returns CDR1 MNHNS and CDR2 SASEGT. This CDR3 is CASSVREQFF. The CDR3 DNA is TGTGCCAGCAGTGTTCGGGAGCAGTTCTTC.

This clonotype was found a few times. J is TRBJ1-2 and V is TRBV20-1, with unresolved D. Deletions cut 3 bases from V and 0 bases from J, with 14 bases between. Germline loops: CDR1 DFQATT, CDR2 SNEGSKA (reference sequence). There are 15 residues in the CDR3. The DNA for the CDR3 is TGCAGTGCTAGCATCGGCCGCTCCGCTAACTATGGCTACACCTTC. Translation: CSASIGRSANYGYTF.

The chain has TRBV20-1 and TRBJ2-4, with a weak D call TRBD2 (6 bases). This CDR3 region has 16 residues. V lost 1 base and J lost 1, with 14 bases in between. Germline V CDR1 and CDR2: DFQATT, SNEGSKA (reference sequence). DNA of the CDR3: TGCAGTGCTAGAGTTTCGGAGGGTTGGGCCAAAAACATTCAGTACTTC. It is translated as CSARVSEGWAKNIQYF.

V gene TRBV12-3 or TRBV12-4 combines with J gene TRBJ1-6, with a possible D match to TRBD1 (6 bases). The CDR3 covers 13 residues. V dropped 8 bases and J dropped 7 bases, with 12 bases sitting between them. CDR3: CASGDKGNSPLHF. The CDR3 region has the DNA TGTGCCAGCGGGGACAAGGGGAATTCACCCCTCCACTTT.

The genes are TRBV20-1 and TRBJ2-7, with D perhaps TRBD1 (6 bases). Trimming took 2 bases from V and 4 from J, leaving 12 bases between them. The length of the CDR3 is 13 residues. Germline loops: CDR1 DFQATT, CDR2 SNEGSKA (reference sequence). CDR3 in amino acids: CSARLIQGYEQYF. CDR3 DNA sequence: TGCAGTGCTAGACTAATACAGGGTTACGAGCAGTACTTC.

This chain uses TRBV5-6 with TRBJ1-1; D gene unclear. V was shortened by 1 base and J by 3 bases, with 10 bases between the two germline ends. Germline CDR1 SGHDT, CDR2 YYEEEE. This CDR3 spans 14 amino acids. DNA of the CDR3: TGTGCCAGCAGCTTGTTGTGGAGGGACACTGAAGCTTTCTTT. It yields the protein CASSLLWRDTEAFF.

The chain links TRBV7-2 to TRBJ1-2; 12 bases map to TRBD1. The CDR3 extends over 16 amino acids. CDR1 and CDR2 from the germline V gene are SGHTA and FQGNSA. V shed 5 bases and J 8 bases; nucleotides not matched to a gene: 12. This CDR3 reads CASSPRGGQGARGYTF. CDR3 nucleotide sequence: TGTGCCAGCAGCCCCAGGGGGGGACAGGGGGCGCGAGGCTACACCTTC.

The chain is built from TRBV7-2 and TRBJ1-6, with 9 bases that match TRBD1. This CDR3 is built from 15 residues. The junction had 9 bases not matched to a gene; V was cut back by 9 bases and J by 6 bases. CDR1 and CDR2 (germline): SGHTA, FQGNSA. For the CDR3, the DNA is TGTGCCAGTAGTTCCGGGACAGGGTCTAATTCACCCCTCCACTTT. Amino acid sequence: CASSSGTGSNSPLHF.

J is TRBJ2-5 and V is TRBV6-1; 7 positions agree with TRBD1. This CDR3 is built from 16 residues. Germline assignment: CDR1 MNHNS and CDR2 SASEGT. The ends lost 1 base at V and 5 bases at J; junction bases unmatched: 10. The CDR3 protein is CASSEERGQRWETQYF. DNA for the CDR3: TGTGCCAGCAGTGAAGAGAGGGGACAGCGGTGGGAGACCCAGTACTTC.

This clonotype was seen just once. The chain couples TRBV6-5 to TRBJ2-3, with 10 bases that match TRBD2. The CDR3 length is 15 residues. Germline CDR1 is MNHEY and CDR2 is SVGAGI. Germline trimming cut 0 bases from V and 4 bases from J; bases unmatched to any gene: 1. The CDR3 DNA is TGTGCCAGCAGTTACTCCGGGACTAGCGCAGATACGCAGTATTTT. It codes for CASSYSGTSADTQYF.

The V gene is TRBV7-2, the J gene TRBJ1-6, with 8 bases lining up with TRBD1. CDR3 size: 17 residues. V trimming: 3 bases; J trimming: 7 bases; junction bases outside the gene matches: 11. Germline V gives CDR1 SGHTA, CDR2 FQGNSA. The CDR3 nucleotides read TGTGCCAGCAGCTTGCCCACCGGACAGGGAACGAATTCACCCCTCCACTTT. As protein: CASSLPTGQGTNSPLHF.

This clonotype was seen only once. The chain joins TRBV5-1 to TRBJ1-3; no clear D gene. The CDR3 extends over 13 amino acids. In germline, CDR1 is SGHRS, CDR2 YFSETQ. V was cut by 1 base and J by 4 bases, with 6 bases left in between. Here the CDR3 reads CASSLLRGNTIYF. DNA for the CDR3: TGCGCCAGCAGCTTGTTACGGGGAAACACCATATATTTT. The whole variable domain, remainder taken from reference TRBV5-1 and TRBJ1-3, is KAGVTQTPRYLIKTRGQQVTLSCSPISGHRSVSWYQQTPGQGLQFLFEYFSETQRNKGNFPGRFSGRQFSNSRSEMNVSTLELGDSALYLCASSLLRGNTIYFGEGSWLTVV.

The gene calls are TRBV6-1 and TRBJ2-5; D remains unclear. This CDR3 region has 13 residues. Per germline, CDR1 MNHNS and CDR2 SASEGT. With 7 bases removed from V and 2 bases from J, the gap between germline ends came to 11 bases. CDR3 nucleotide sequence: TGTGCCAGCACCCGGCATCAGCAAGAGACCCAGTACTTC. The encoded protein is CASTRHQQETQYF.

The rearrangement joins TRBV6-1 to TRBJ1-1; D not resolved. V gave up 2 bases and J gave up 4 bases, with 14 bases separating them. The CDR3 totals 15 residues. Germline CDR1 and CDR2: MNHNS and SASEGT. CDR3 protein: CASSEHGFLGTEAFF. Written as DNA, the CDR3 is TGTGCCAGCAGTGAACACGGGTTTCTGGGCACTGAAGCTTTCTTT.

The rearrangement joins TRBV7-6 to TRBJ2-2, with 8 bases fitting TRBD2. Trimming removed 0 bases from V and 5 bases from J; junction bases left unmatched: 2. The CDR3 runs to 15 residues. Looked up from germline, CDR1 is SGHVS and CDR2 is FNYEAQ. CDR3 nucleotides: TGTGCCAGCAGCTTAGCTAGCGGGATAACCGGGGAGCTGTTTTTT. Its translation: CASSLASGITGELFF. Based on the CDR3 plus reference TRBV7-6 and TRBJ2-2, the full variable domain is GAGVSQSPRYKVTKRGQDVALRCDPISGHVSLYWYRQALGQGPEFLTYFNYEAQQDKSGLPNDRFSAERPEGSISTLTIQRTEQRDSAMYRCASSLASGITGELFFGEGSRLTVL.

The J gene is TRBJ1-5, the V gene TRBV4-3; unclear D gene. Germline V gene lookup returns CDR1 LGHNA and CDR2 YSLEER. Trimming removed 4 bases at V and 0 bases at J, with 10 bases between. The CDR3 is 15 amino acids. The CDR3 bases are TGCGCCAGCAGCCGAGCTTTCGGTAGCAATCAGCCCCAGCATTTT. Its translation: CASSRAFGSNQPQHF.

This rearrangement joins TRBV19 to TRBJ1-4, with 10 bases fitting TRBD1. This CDR3 comprises 15 residues. V trimming: 4 bases; J trimming: 5 bases; junction bases outside the gene matches: 4. CDR1 is LNHDA and CDR2 is SQIVND in the germline V gene (reference sequence). The CDR3 nucleotides read TGTGCCAGTAGTAGACCGGGACAGGGGAATGAAAAACTGTTTTTT. The encoded protein is CASSRPGQGNEKLFF. Drawing the rest from reference TRBV19 and TRBJ1-4, the complete variable domain is DGGITQSPKYLFRKEGQNVTLSCEQNLNHDAMYWYRQDPGQGLRLIYYSQIVNDFQKGDIAEGYSVSREKKESFPLTVTSAQKNPTAFYLCASSRPGQGNEKLFFGSGTQLSVL.

The chain links TRBV27 to TRBJ1-2; 7 positions match TRBD1. This CDR3 is 15 amino acids long. The V gene end was trimmed by 1 base and the J gene end by 7 bases; junction bases not matched to a gene: 9. Looked up from germline, CDR1 is MNHEY and CDR2 is SMNVEV (reference sequence). CDR3 DNA sequence: TGTGCCAGCAGTTTATTAGGAGGGACAGTGGGTGGCTACACCTTC. Translating it yields CASSLLGGTVGGYTF.

The rearrangement uses TRBV2 and TRBJ2-7, with D unclear. CDR3 size: 12 residues. CDR1 is SNHLY, CDR2 FYNNEI, per germline. The ends were cut back, 7 bases at V and 2 bases at J, with 9 bases in the middle. This chain's CDR3 is CASIRTAYEQYF. The DNA of the CDR3 is TGTGCCAGCATCAGGACCGCCTACGAGCAGTACTTC. The full variable domain, rest sourced from reference TRBV2 and TRBJ2-7, is EPEVTQTPSHQVTQMGQEVILRCVPISNHLYFYWYRQILGQKVEFLVSFYNNEISEKSEIFDDQFSVERPDGSNFTLKIRSTKLEDSAMYFCASIRTAYEQYFGPGTRLTVT.

The V call is TRBV20-1, the J call TRBJ2-4, with TRBD2 matching over 7 bases. Per the germline V gene, CDR1 is DFQATT and CDR2 is SNEGSKA (reference sequence). CDR3 length equals 15 residues. J lost 12 bases, V lost 0 bases, and 14 bases had no gene match. The CDR3 nucleotides read TGCAGTGCTAGAGATAAGAAGGAAGGGAGGGCAGGTCAGTACTTC. The encoded protein is CSARDKKEGRAGQYF.

V and J are TRBV7-6 and TRBJ1-5, with D possibly matching TRBD1 (5 bases). The CDR3 covers 14 residues. V lost 5 bases and J lost 5, with 13 bases in between. Germline V lookup: CDR1 SGHVS, CDR2 FNYEAQ. The CDR3 coding sequence is TGTGCCAGCAGCCGGGACCCGCTCTATCAGCCCCAGCATTTT. This sequence encodes CASSRDPLYQPQHF.